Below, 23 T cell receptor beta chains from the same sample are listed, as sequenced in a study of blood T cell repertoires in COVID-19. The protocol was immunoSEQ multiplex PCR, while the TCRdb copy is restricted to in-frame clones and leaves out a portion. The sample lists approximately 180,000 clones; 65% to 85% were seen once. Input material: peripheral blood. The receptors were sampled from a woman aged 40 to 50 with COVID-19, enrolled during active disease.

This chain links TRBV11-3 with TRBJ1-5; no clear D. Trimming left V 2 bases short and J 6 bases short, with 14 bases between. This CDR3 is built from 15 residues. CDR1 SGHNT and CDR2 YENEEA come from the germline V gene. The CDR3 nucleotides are TGTGCCAGCAGCTTAAACATGCCCCTTTGTCAGCCCCAGCATTTT. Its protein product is CASSLNMPLCQPQHF. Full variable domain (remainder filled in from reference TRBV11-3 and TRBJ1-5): EAGVVQSPRYKIIEKKQPVAFWCNPISGHNTLYWYLQNLGQGPELLIRYENEEAVDDSQLPKDRFSAERLKGVDSTLKIQPAELGDSAVYLCASSLNMPLCQPQHFGDGTRLSIL.

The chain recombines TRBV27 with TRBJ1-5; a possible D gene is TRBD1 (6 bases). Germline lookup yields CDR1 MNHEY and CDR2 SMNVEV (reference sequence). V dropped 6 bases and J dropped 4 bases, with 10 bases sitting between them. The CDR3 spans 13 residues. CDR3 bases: TGTGCCAGCAGCTTAACAGGGAATCAGCCCCAGCATTTT. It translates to CASSLTGNQPQHF.

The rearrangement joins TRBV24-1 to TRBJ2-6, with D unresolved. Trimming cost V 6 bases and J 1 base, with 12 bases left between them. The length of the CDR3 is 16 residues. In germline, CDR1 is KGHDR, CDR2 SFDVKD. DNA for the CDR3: TGTGCCACCAGTCATCGCCTTAGTTCTGGGGCCAACGTCCTGACTTTC. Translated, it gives CATSHRLSSGANVLTF.

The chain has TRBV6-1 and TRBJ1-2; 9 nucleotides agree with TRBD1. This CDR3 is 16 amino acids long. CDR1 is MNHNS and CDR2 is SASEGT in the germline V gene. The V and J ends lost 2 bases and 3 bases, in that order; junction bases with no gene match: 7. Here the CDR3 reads CASSEIGDRAHYGYTF. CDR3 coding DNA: TGTGCCAGCAGTGAAATCGGGGACAGGGCCCACTATGGCTACACCTTC.

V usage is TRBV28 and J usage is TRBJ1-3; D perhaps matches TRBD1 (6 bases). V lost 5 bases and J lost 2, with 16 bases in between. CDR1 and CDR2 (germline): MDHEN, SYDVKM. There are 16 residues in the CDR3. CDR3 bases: TGTGCCAGCAGTCCACTGACAGGTGACCCTGGAAACACCATATATTTT. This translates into CASSPLTGDPGNTIYF.

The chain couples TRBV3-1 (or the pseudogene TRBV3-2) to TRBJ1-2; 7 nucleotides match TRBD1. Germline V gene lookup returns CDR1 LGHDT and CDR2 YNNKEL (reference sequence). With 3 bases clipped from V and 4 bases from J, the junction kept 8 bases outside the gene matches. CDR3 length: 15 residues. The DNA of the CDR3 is TGTGCCAGCAGCCAGGACGGGACAGTGGGCTATGGCTACACCTTC. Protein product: CASSQDGTVGYGYTF.

CDR3: CASRGQDGPYEQYF. The CDR3 DNA follows: TGCGCCAGCAGGGGACAGGACGGGCCCTACGAGCAGTACTTC. The V gene is TRBV5-1, the J gene TRBJ2-7, with 8 bases matching TRBD1. V was pared by 5 bases and J by 2 bases, with 6 bases of the junction left unmatched. The CDR3 is 14 amino acids. CDR1 SGHRS and CDR2 YFSETQ come from the germline V gene.

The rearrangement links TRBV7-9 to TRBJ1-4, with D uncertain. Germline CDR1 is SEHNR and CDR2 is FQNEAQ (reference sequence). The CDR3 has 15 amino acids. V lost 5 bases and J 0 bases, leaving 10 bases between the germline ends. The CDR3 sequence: CASSPANPTNEKLFF. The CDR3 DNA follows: TGTGCCAGCAGCCCCGCGAATCCAACTAATGAAAAACTGTTTTTT.

This CDR3 reads CATPDREISPLHF. The CDR3 DNA reads TGTGCCACCCCGGACAGGGAGATTTCACCCCTCCACTTT. The chain is built from TRBV24-1 and TRBJ1-6, with 8 bases that match TRBD1. The CDR3 has 13 residues. CDR1 is KGHDR and CDR2 is SFDVKD in the germline V gene. After removal of 9 bases from V and 9 bases from J, the junction contained 6 bases not matched to a gene.

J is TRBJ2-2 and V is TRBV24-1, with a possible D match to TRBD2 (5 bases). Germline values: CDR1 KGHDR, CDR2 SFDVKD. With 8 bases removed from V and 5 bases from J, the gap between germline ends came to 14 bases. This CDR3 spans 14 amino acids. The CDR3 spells CATTRTGSTGELFF. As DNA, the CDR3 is TGTGCCACCACCCGGACTGGATCTACCGGGGAGCTGTTTTTT.

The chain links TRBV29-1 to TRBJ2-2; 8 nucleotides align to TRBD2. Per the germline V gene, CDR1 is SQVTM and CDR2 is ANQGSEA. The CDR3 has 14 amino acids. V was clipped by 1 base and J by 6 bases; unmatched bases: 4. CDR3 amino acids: CSVEAGGNPGELFF. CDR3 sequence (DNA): TGCAGCGTTGAAGCGGGAGGGAATCCCGGGGAGCTGTTTTTT.

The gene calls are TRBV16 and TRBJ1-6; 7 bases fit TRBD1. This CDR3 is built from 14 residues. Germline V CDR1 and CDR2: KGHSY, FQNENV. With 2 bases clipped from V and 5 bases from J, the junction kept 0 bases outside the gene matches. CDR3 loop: CASSQGTDNSPLHF. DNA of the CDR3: TGTGCCAGCAGCCAAGGGACAGATAATTCACCCCTCCACTTT.

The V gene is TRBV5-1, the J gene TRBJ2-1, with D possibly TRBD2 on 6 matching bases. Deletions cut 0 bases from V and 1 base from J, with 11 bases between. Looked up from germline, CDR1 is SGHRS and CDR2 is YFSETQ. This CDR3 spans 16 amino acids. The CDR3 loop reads CASSLVAGTSYNEQFF. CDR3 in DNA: TGCGCCAGCAGCTTGGTGGCAGGGACTTCCTACAATGAGCAGTTCTTC.

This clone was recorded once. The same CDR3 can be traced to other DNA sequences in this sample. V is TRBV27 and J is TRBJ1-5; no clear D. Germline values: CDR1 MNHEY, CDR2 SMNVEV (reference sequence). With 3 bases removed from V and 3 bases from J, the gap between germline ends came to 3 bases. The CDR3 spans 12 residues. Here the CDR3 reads CASSLANQPQHF. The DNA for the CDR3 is TGTGCCAGCAGTTTGGCCAATCAGCCCCAGCATTTT.

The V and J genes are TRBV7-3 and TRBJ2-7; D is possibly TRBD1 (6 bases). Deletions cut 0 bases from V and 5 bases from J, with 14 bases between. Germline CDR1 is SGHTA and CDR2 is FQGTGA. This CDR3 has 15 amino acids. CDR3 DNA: TGTGCCAGCAGCTTAACGGGGACAACAGGAGACGAGCAGTACTTC. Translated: CASSLTGTTGDEQYF.

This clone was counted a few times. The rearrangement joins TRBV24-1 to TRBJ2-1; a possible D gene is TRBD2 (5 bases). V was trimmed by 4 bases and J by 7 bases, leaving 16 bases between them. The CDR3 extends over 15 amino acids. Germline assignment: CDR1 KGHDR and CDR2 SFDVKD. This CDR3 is CATSDPGRGWNEQFF. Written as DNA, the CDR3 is TGTGCCACCAGTGACCCTGGCCGGGGTTGGAATGAGCAGTTCTTC.

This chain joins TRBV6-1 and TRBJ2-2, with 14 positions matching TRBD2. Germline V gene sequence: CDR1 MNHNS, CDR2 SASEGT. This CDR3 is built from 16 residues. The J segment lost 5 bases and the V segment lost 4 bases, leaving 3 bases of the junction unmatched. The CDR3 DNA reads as TGTGCCAGCAGTGGACTAGCGGGGGGGAGGACCGGGGAGCTGTTTTTT. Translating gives CASSGLAGGRTGELFF.

Written as DNA, the CDR3 is TGTGCCAGCAGCTGGACAGATAGCAATCAGCCCCAGCATTTT. Its translation: CASSWTDSNQPQHF. The J gene is TRBJ1-5, the V gene TRBV7-2, with D possibly being TRBD1 (6 bases). Germline lookup yields CDR1 SGHTA and CDR2 FQGNSA. V lost 4 bases, J lost 0 bases, and 7 bases lay in between. This CDR3 region has 14 residues.

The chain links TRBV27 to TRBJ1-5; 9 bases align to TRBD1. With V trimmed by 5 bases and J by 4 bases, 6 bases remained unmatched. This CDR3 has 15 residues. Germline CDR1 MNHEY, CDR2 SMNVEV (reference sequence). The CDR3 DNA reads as TGTGCCAGCAGTCCACCCGGGACAGGGAATCAGCCCCAGCATTTT. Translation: CASSPPGTGNQPQHF.

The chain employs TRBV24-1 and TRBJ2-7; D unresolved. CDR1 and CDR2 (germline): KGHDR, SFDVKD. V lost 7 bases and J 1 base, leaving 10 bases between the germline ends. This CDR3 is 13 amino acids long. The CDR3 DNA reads TGTGCCACCAGCGGAGTCGATTCCTACGAGCAGTACTTC. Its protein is CATSGVDSYEQYF.

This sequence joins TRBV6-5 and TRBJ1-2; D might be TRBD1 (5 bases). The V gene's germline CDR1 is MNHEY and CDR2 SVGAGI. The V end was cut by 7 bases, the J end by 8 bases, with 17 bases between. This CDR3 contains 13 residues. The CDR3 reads CASNEPPRGGYTF. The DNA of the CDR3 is TGTGCCAGCAACGAACCGCCGCGGGGCGGCTACACCTTC.

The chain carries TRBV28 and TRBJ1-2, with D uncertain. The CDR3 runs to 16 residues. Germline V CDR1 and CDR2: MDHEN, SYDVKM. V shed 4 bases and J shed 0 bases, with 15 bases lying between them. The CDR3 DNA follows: TGTGCCAGCAGTTCCCACATCCTCCCCACTAACTATGGCTACACCTTC. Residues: CASSSHILPTNYGYTF.

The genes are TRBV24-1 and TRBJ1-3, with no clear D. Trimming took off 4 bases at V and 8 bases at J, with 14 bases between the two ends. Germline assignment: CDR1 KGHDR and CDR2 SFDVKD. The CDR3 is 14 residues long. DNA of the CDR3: TGTGCCACCAGTGACCTCCGCACTTTCGACACCATATATTTT. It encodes CATSDLRTFDTIYF.